Ten or more counts support the clone carrying this T cell receptor beta chain. Trimming took 3 bases from V and 0 from J, leaving 11 bases between them. Germline CDR1 reads DFQATT; CDR2 reads SNEGSKA (reference sequence). CDR3 length: 14 residues. Each CDR3 protein is one row after TCRdb ran MiXCR on the RT-PCR reads. The sample comprises about 680,000 distinct CDR3 sequences, 12% to 15% of which are singletons, and 3% to 4.5% rests with the top ten. This clonotype originated in a female donor in good health, serving as a healthy control. Source material: memory CD4+ T cells from blood. V usage is TRBV20-1 and J usage is TRBJ1-2; weak D call: TRBD1 (5 bases). The CDR3 DNA reads TGCAGTGCTAGCGGACACTCAGCTAACTATGGCTACACCTTC. It translates to CSASGHSANYGYTF.